Sequencing of this TCR beta chain was carried out in a study of identical twins. Study results and limitations: These conclusions were based on statistical analysis (cross-sectional, not following the same donors).

This clonotype was counted at least ten times. Its specificity is unknown. Trimming removed 3 bases from V and 6 bases from J, with 18 bases in between. The CDR3 is 14 residues long. The germline gives CDR1 DFQATT, CDR2 SNEGSKA (reference sequence). A single record per CDR3 protein comes from TCRdb applying MiXCR to the 5' RACE reads. Among about 200,000 distinct CDR3 sequences listed, around 10% were seen once. The source of this sequence is a woman between 18 and 29 years old in good health. The rearrangement links TRBV20-1 to TRBJ2-7; D unresolved. Material for sequencing was memory (CD45RO+) T cells sorted from blood. The CDR3 coding sequence is TGCAGTGCTAGTCACGGTTTAGACTTAGGCGAGCAGTACTTC. Its protein is CSASHGLDLGEQYF.